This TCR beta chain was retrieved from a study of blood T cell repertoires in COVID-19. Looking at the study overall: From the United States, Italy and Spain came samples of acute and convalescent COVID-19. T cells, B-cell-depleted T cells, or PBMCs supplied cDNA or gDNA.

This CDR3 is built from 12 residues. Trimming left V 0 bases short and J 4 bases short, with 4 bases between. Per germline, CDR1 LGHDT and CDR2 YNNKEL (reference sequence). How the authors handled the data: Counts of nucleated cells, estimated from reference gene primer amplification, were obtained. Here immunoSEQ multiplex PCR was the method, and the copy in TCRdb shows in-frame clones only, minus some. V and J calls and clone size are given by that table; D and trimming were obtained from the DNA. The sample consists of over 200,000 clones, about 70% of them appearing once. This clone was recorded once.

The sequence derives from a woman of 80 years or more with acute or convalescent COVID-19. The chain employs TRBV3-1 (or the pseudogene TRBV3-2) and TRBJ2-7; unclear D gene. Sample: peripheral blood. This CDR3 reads CASSQDYYEQYF. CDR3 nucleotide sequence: TGTGCCAGCAGCCAAGATTATTACGAGCAGTACTTC.